The 32 T cell receptor beta chains listed next were all sequenced from one sample in a study of cytomegalovirus exposure and HLA in healthy donors. The PCR was carried out with 60 Vbeta primers and 13 Jbeta primers. Generated by immunoSEQ multiplex PCR, the TCRdb table keeps only in-frame clones and is missing some. Found here are approximately 120,000 clones, about 81% of them singletons; the top ten hold 1.1%. Sequenced: PBMCs. The receptor set was obtained from a young woman in good health and CMV-seronegative.

This clone has only one observation. The chain has TRBV5-6 and TRBJ2-1; a possible D gene is TRBD2 (6 bases). Germline V CDR1 and CDR2: SGHDT, YYEEEE. The CDR3 contains 16 residues. Trimming left V 3 bases short and J 3 bases short, with 16 bases between. The CDR3 region is CASSYRVSGRYNEQFF. CDR3 nucleotides: TGTGCCAGCAGCTACCGGGTTAGCGGACGCTACAATGAGCAGTTCTTC.

V gene TRBV30 combines with J gene TRBJ2-7, with 11 bases matching TRBD1. J lost 7 bases, V lost 1 base, and 12 bases had no gene match. This CDR3 has 16 residues. In germline, CDR1 is GTSNPN, CDR2 SVGIG (reference sequence). The CDR3 spells CAWSARPGQGAKEQYF. DNA for the CDR3: TGTGCCTGGAGTGCCCGCCCTGGACAGGGGGCGAAAGAGCAGTACTTC.

The chain is built from TRBV9 and TRBJ1-4; the D is unclear. In germline, CDR1 is SGDLS, CDR2 YYNGEE. The CDR3 length is 15 residues. V was trimmed by 0 bases and J by 8 bases, leaving 14 bases between them. DNA of the CDR3: TGTGCCAGCAGCGTAGACTGGGGAGATGGGGAAAAACTGTTTTTT. It is translated as CASSVDWGDGEKLFF.

This chain uses TRBV7-9 with TRBJ1-2; no reliable D call. Germline V gene lookup returns CDR1 SEHNR and CDR2 FQNEAQ (reference sequence). Trimming shortened V by 4 bases and J by 1 base, and 10 bases separated the two germline ends. The CDR3 totals 14 residues. The chain's CDR3 is CASSSQRYNYGYTF. The CDR3 DNA sequence: TGTGCCAGCAGCTCGCAGCGGTATAACTATGGCTACACCTTC.

This clone was recorded only once. This chain links TRBV9 with TRBJ1-3, with 9 bases that match TRBD1. Germline-derived CDR1 and CDR2 are SGDLS and YYNGEE. The junction had 7 bases not matched to a gene; V was cut back by 1 base and J by 11 bases. The CDR3 extends over 14 amino acids. CDR3 sequence (DNA): TGTGCCAGCAGCGTACGGGACAGGGACGTGGCCATATATTTT. It translates to CASSVRDRDVAIYF.

The chain carries TRBV6-5 and TRBJ1-2, with a possible D match to TRBD1 (5 bases). The CDR3 covers 14 residues. CDR1 is MNHEY, CDR2 SVGAGI, per germline. Trimming cost V 6 bases and J 4 bases, with 15 bases left between them. The CDR3 spells CASSLGWGPYGYTF. CDR3 nucleotides: TGTGCCAGCAGCCTCGGATGGGGCCCCTATGGCTACACCTTC.

V gene TRBV6-6 combines with J gene TRBJ2-7; 9 bases are a match to TRBD2. Germline loops: CDR1 MNHNY, CDR2 SVGAGI (reference sequence). The ends lost 4 bases at V and 2 bases at J; junction bases unmatched: 3. The CDR3 sequence is 14 residues long. CDR3 DNA: TGTGCCAGCAGTTCTAGCGGGGAGCCCTACGAGCAGTACTTC. Encoded protein: CASSSSGEPYEQYF.

The genes are TRBV6-1 and TRBJ1-6; D is ambiguous. Trimming removed 7 bases at V and 8 bases at J, with 12 bases between. The CDR3 loop spans 13 amino acids. CDR1 is MNHNS and CDR2 is SASEGT in the germline V gene. The CDR3 DNA is TGTGCCAGCAAGCAAGAAAGTCATTCACCCCTCCACTTT. It is translated as CASKQESHSPLHF.

The chain carries TRBV6-4 and TRBJ2-7; 9 bases agree with TRBD1. V lost 6 bases to trimming and J lost 5 bases; unmatched junction nucleotides: 17. Germline loops: CDR1 MRHNA, CDR2 SNTAGT. The CDR3 is 17 residues long. The CDR3 loop is CASRRDRANLPSHEQYF. CDR3 bases: TGTGCCAGCAGGAGGGACAGGGCGAACCTCCCCTCTCACGAGCAGTACTTC.

The sample holds one count of this clone. The V gene is TRBV28, the J gene TRBJ2-5; tentatively, D is TRBD1 (6 bases). Germline assignment: CDR1 MDHEN and CDR2 SYDVKM. This CDR3 comprises 16 residues. The ends were cut back, 7 bases at V and 5 bases at J, with 23 bases in the middle. CDR3 protein: CASIPLGRGFSETQYF. In nucleotides, the CDR3 is TGTGCCAGCATACCTTTAGGCAGGGGTTTTTCGGAGACCCAGTACTTC.

The chain links TRBV18 to TRBJ2-5; 7 bases match TRBD2. V shed 3 bases, J shed 4 bases, and the junction held 11 bases outside the gene matches. The CDR3 covers 16 residues. Per germline, CDR1 KGHSH and CDR2 LQKENI. The chain's CDR3 is CASSPPEMVAGETQYF. The CDR3 coding sequence is TGTGCCAGCTCACCTCCGGAGATGGTAGCGGGAGAGACCCAGTACTTC.

The V and J genes are TRBV6-5 and TRBJ1-5; 8 bases fit TRBD1. The CDR3 extends over 16 amino acids. V shed 4 bases and J 1 base; nucleotides not matched to a gene: 6. Germline V gene lookup returns CDR1 MNHEY and CDR2 SVGAGI. CDR3 amino acids: CASSSRQGPSNQPQHF. As DNA, the CDR3 is TGTGCCAGCAGTTCGAGACAGGGGCCAAGCAATCAGCCCCAGCATTTT.

The chain combines TRBV7-9 with TRBJ2-7; 13 nucleotides match TRBD2. CDR1 and CDR2 (germline): SEHNR, FQNEAQ (reference sequence). This CDR3 spans 15 amino acids. With 5 bases clipped from V and 6 bases from J, the junction kept 7 bases outside the gene matches. CDR3 DNA sequence: TGTGCCAGCAGCCCCGGACTAGCGGGAGCGGGCGAGCAGTACTTC. Residues: CASSPGLAGAGEQYF.

The CDR3 spells CASSPGQNSYEQYF. The CDR3 DNA is TGTGCCAGCAGCCCGGGACAGAACTCCTACGAGCAGTACTTC. The rearrangement joins TRBV7-6 to TRBJ2-7; 7 bases align to TRBD1. CDR3 size: 14 residues. Trimming at V came to 5 bases and at J to 0 bases, leaving 4 bases not matched to a gene. Germline lookup yields CDR1 SGHVS and CDR2 FNYEAQ.

This clone came up a few times. The chain joins TRBV12-5 to TRBJ2-7, with a weak D call TRBD1 (6 bases). The CDR3 has 15 residues. The V gene lost 4 bases and the J gene lost 3 bases, with 16 bases spanning the gap. Germline assignment: CDR1 LGHNT and CDR2 FRNRAP. In nucleotides, the CDR3 is TGTGCTAGTGGTTCCCCGAGTTCAGGGGACTACGAGCAGTACTTC. Residues: CASGSPSSGDYEQYF.

This clone was observed once. The rearrangement uses TRBV19 and TRBJ2-7, with 11 bases identical to TRBD1. The CDR3 loop spans 15 amino acids. Trimming took 7 bases from V and 1 from J; bases not matched to a gene: 6. Germline V CDR1 and CDR2: LNHDA, SQIVND (reference sequence). The CDR3 nucleotides read TGTGCCAGTAACCCCGGACAGGGGGCTTCCTACGAGCAGTACTTC. Its protein product is CASNPGQGASYEQYF.

This clone was recorded only once. The rearrangement links TRBV11-2 to TRBJ2-3; tentative D call: TRBD1 (6 bases). From germline, CDR1 is SGHAT and CDR2 FQNNGV. CDR3 length: 13 residues. The V end was cut by 5 bases, the J end by 1 base, with 7 bases between. The CDR3 bases are TGTGCCAGCAGCGAGGGGGGCACAGATACGCAGTATTTT. Residues: CASSEGGTDTQYF.

This clone has a single count. The chain combines TRBV9 with TRBJ2-7, with 9 bases that match TRBD2. In germline, CDR1 is SGDLS, CDR2 YYNGEE. The CDR3 runs to 15 residues. V gave up 1 base and J gave up 2 bases; unmatched junction bases: 4. CDR3 in DNA: TGTGCCAGCAGCGTAAGGGCGGGGGGGCCCTACGAGCAGTACTTC. Translating it yields CASSVRAGGPYEQYF.

This clone was seen just once. The rearrangement uses TRBV2 and TRBJ1-1; no definite D call. The length of the CDR3 is 14 residues. V lost 2 bases, J lost 4 bases, and 11 bases lay in between. Per germline, CDR1 SNHLY and CDR2 FYNNEI. The CDR3 nucleotides are TGTGCCAGCAGTGAAAACAGCGGGGTCACTGAAGCTTTCTTT. Its protein is CASSENSGVTEAFF.

The chain combines TRBV18 with TRBJ2-2; no clear D gene. The CDR3 loop spans 15 amino acids. Germline CDR1 and CDR2: KGHSH and LQKENI. V lost 3 bases, J lost 0 bases, and 8 bases lay in between. The DNA of the CDR3 is TGTGCCAGCTCACCGCCTACTCCGAACACCGGGGAGCTGTTTTTT. Translation: CASSPPTPNTGELFF.

This clone was observed a few times. This chain connects TRBV7-8 to TRBJ2-2, with D tentatively TRBD1 (6 bases). The CDR3 sequence is 15 residues long. V was shortened by 2 bases and J by 5 bases, with 12 bases between the two germline ends. Germline-derived CDR1 and CDR2 are SGHVS and FQNEAQ. CDR3 nucleotide sequence: TGTGCCAGCAGCTTACTAGAGGGGGTTACCGGGGAGCTGTTTTTT. Its protein is CASSLLEGVTGELFF. Drawing the rest from reference TRBV7-8 and TRBJ2-2, the complete variable domain is GAGVSQSPRYKVAKRGQDVALRCDPISGHVSLFWYQQALGQGPEFLTYFQNEAQLDKSGLPSDRFFAERPEGSVSTLKIQRTQQEDSAVYLCASSLLEGVTGELFFGEGSRLTVL.

The chain recombines TRBV2 with TRBJ2-1; D is unclear. The CDR3 loop spans 13 amino acids. The V gene lost 2 bases and the J gene lost 9 bases, with 11 bases spanning the gap. Per germline, CDR1 SNHLY and CDR2 FYNNEI. CDR3 sequence (DNA): TGTGCCAGCAGTGAATCAGAGCGAGGTGAGCAGTTCTTC. This encodes CASSESERGEQFF. The full variable domain, rest sourced from reference TRBV2 and TRBJ2-1, is EPEVTQTPSHQVTQMGQEVILRCVPISNHLYFYWYRQILGQKVEFLVSFYNNEISEKSEIFDDQFSVERPDGSNFTLKIRSTKLEDSAMYFCASSESERGEQFFGPGTRLTVL.

The chain recombines TRBV7-3 with TRBJ1-3, with D possibly matching TRBD1 (6 bases). The ends were cut back, 2 bases at V and 0 bases at J, with 14 bases in the middle. The germline V gene encodes CDR1 SGHTA and CDR2 FQGTGA. The CDR3 sequence is 17 residues long. The CDR3 DNA is TGTGCCAGCAGCTTATTCGCCGGACAGTTCTCTGGAAACACCATATATTTT. Translation: CASSLFAGQFSGNTIYF. Complete variable domain (other parts from reference TRBV7-3 and TRBJ1-3): GAGVSQTPSNKVTEKGKYVELRCDPISGHTALYWYRQSLGQGPEFLIYFQGTGAADDSGLPNDRFFAVRPEGSVSTLKIQRTERGDSAVYLCASSLFAGQFSGNTIYFGEGSWLTVV.

The chain links TRBV9 to TRBJ1-1; 8 bases agree with TRBD1. Trimming cost V 4 bases and J 7 bases; bases outside gene matches: 6. The CDR3 extends over 13 amino acids. Germline V CDR1 and CDR2: SGDLS, YYNGEE. In DNA, the CDR3 is TGTGCCAGCAGCAGCAGGGGGCGAGGTGAAGCTTTCTTT. Translating it yields CASSSRGRGEAFF.

The chain employs TRBV18 and TRBJ1-5; the D is unclear. The CDR3 length is 12 residues. The germline V gene encodes CDR1 KGHSH and CDR2 LQKENI. Trimming shortened V by 6 bases and J by 0 bases, and 3 bases separated the two germline ends. Written as DNA, the CDR3 is TGTGCCAGCTCCGGTAGCAATCAGCCCCAGCATTTT. Encoded protein: CASSGSNQPQHF. Supplemented by reference TRBV18 and TRBJ1-5, the full variable domain reads NAGVMQNPRHLVRRRGQEARLRCSPMKGHSHVYWYRQLPEEGLKFMVYLQKENIIDESGMPKERFSAEFPKEGPSILRIQQVVRGDSAAYFCASSGSNQPQHFGDGTRLSIL.

The chain is built from TRBV9 and TRBJ1-1; 7 positions match TRBD1. CDR1 is SGDLS and CDR2 is YYNGEE in the germline V gene. The trim removed 0 bases at V and 6 bases at J, leaving 8 bases unmatched. CDR3 length equals 15 residues. CDR3 sequence (DNA): TGTGCCAGCAGCGTAGTCGACAGGGATCTTCCTGAAGCTTTCTTT. This sequence encodes CASSVVDRDLPEAFF.

This chain joins TRBV5-1 and TRBJ2-3; a possible D gene is TRBD2 (6 bases). CDR3 size: 14 residues. The V end was cut by 5 bases, the J end by 5 bases, with 15 bases between. Germline V gene sequence: CDR1 SGHRS, CDR2 YFSETQ. CDR3 amino acids: CASSNGGGGDTQYF. The DNA of the CDR3 is TGCGCCAGCAGTAACGGGGGAGGAGGAGATACGCAGTATTTT.

This clone occurred a few times. This sequence joins TRBV7-8 and TRBJ1-2, with TRBD1 identical over 9 bases. The CDR3 has 14 amino acids. V trimming: 7 bases; J trimming: 4 bases; junction bases outside the gene matches: 7. Germline CDR1 is SGHVS and CDR2 is FQNEAQ. The CDR3, as DNA: TGTGCCAGCACCCTCTCGGGACAGGGCTATGGCTACACCTTC. It is translated as CASTLSGQGYGYTF.

This clone was counted between two and nine times. The rearrangement uses TRBV7-9 and TRBJ2-5, with 7 bases fitting TRBD1. This CDR3 contains 14 residues. The germline CDR1 and CDR2 sequences are SEHNR and FQNEAQ (reference sequence). Unmatched junction bases numbered 7, after V lost 5 bases and J lost 4 bases. For the CDR3, the DNA is TGTGCCAGCAGCCCACGACAGGGCGCAGAGACCCAGTACTTC. This codes for CASSPRQGAETQYF.

The chain couples TRBV6-1 to TRBJ1-2; a possible D gene is TRBD1 (5 bases). From germline, CDR1 is MNHNS and CDR2 SASEGT. The CDR3 is made up of 14 amino acids. V was clipped by 4 bases and J by 6 bases, with 15 bases between them. The CDR3 DNA follows: TGTGCCAGCAGTGCGAGCAGGGCTTTTAATGGCTACACCTTC. Translated, it gives CASSASRAFNGYTF.

Here the CDR3 DNA reads TGTGCCAGCAGCTTGTGGGACAGGGCTAACTATGGCTACACCTTC. This sequence encodes CASSLWDRANYGYTF. The chain joins TRBV5-6 to TRBJ1-2; TRBD1 aligns across 9 bases. Trimming cost V 1 base and J 0 bases; bases outside gene matches: 1. There are 15 residues in the CDR3. Looked up from germline, CDR1 is SGHDT and CDR2 is YYEEEE.

The gene calls are TRBV5-5 and TRBJ1-2, with TRBD1 as a possible D gene (5 bases). Germline V CDR1 and CDR2: SGHKS, YYEKEE (reference sequence). The CDR3 runs to 15 residues. V lost 0 bases and J lost 0, with 9 bases in between. The CDR3: CASSLAPGPNYGYTF. The CDR3 DNA sequence: TGTGCCAGCAGCTTGGCCCCAGGGCCTAACTATGGCTACACCTTC.